The sequence of this T cell receptor (beta chain) was determined in a study of blood T cells in healthy people across ages. The study, taken as a whole, reports: Without sorted subsets, naive and antigen-experienced compartments could not be conclusively compared. It was held that the diversity estimates obtained from one million T cells were underestimates.

On this clonotype: Its antigen is undetermined.

Ranging in age from roughly 6 to 100, the donors were healthy Caucasian individuals from Russia. The V segment lost 2 bases and the J segment 0 bases; nucleotides outside the gene matches: 4. The CDR3 runs to 16 residues. The germline V gene encodes CDR1 MNHEY and CDR2 SVGAGI. A second PCR of 7 to 11 cycles used a sample-barcoded 5' primer and a J-beta primer mix. Every cDNA molecule bore a tag from a template-switch adaptor containing 12 random nucleotides. TCRdb re-derived calls from the 5' RACE reads in MiXCR, one entry per CDR3 protein. The sample has 800,000 to 1,000,000 distinct CDR3 sequences, roughly 50% seen once; the top ten hold roughly an eighth.

The chain links TRBV6-5 to TRBJ2-4, with 7 bases matching TRBD1. Sequencing was performed on blood. This clonotype originated in a young man in good health. CDR3 amino acids: CASSYLTGLAKNIQYF. The CDR3 DNA follows: TGTGCCAGCAGTTACCTGACAGGGTTAGCCAAAAACATTCAGTACTTC.